This T cell receptor (beta chain) comes out of a study of T-cell reconstitution after alpha-beta-depleted transplantation in children. This clonotype was seen at least ten times. During its preparation, the TCRbeta library received unique molecular identifiers. TCRdb re-derived calls from the PCR reads in MiXCR, one entry per CDR3 protein. The table shows some 640,000 distinct CDR3 sequences, with 15% to 20% occurring only once. The CDR3 consists of 14 residues. Trimming pared 3 bases from V and 2 bases from J, leaving 12 bases between. Germline-derived CDR1 and CDR2 are DFQATT and SNEGSKA (reference sequence).

The source of this sequence is a human donor who donated a stem cell graft to a child with acute myeloid leukemia. The sequencing used PBMCs from the stem cell graft donor, collected from the stem cell graft. This chain links TRBV20-1 with TRBJ2-3; D is possibly TRBD1 or TRBD2 (5 bases each). CDR3 in amino acids: CSASTGPYTDTQYF. The DNA for the CDR3 is TGCAGTGCTAGCACGGGACCGTACACAGATACGCAGTATTTT.